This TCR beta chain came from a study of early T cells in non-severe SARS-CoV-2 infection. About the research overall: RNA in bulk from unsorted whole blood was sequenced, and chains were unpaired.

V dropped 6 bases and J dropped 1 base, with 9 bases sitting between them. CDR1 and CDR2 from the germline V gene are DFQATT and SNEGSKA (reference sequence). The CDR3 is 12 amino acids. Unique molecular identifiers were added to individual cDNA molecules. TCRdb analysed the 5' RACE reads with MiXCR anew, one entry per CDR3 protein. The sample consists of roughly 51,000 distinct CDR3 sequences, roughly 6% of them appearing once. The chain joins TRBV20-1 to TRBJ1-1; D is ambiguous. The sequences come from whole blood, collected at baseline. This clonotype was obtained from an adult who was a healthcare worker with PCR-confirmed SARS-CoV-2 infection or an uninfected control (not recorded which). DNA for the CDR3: TGCAGTGCCGCGCGATCGAACACTGAAGCTTTCTTT. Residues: CSAARSNTEAFF.